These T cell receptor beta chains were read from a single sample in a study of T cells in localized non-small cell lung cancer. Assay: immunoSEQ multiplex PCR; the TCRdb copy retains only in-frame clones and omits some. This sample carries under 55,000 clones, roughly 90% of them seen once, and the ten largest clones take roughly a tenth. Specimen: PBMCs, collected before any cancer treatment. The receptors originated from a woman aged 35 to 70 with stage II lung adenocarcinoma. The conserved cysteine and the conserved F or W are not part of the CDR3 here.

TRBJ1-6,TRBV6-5,ASSSRDAINSPLH
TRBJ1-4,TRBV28,ASSLDTGPTNEKLF
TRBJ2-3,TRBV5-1,ASSALGGAEGGDTQY
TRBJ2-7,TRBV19,ASSIGGHEQY
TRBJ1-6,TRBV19,ASSIGTGNNSPLH
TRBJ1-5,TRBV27,ASSGTGGGQPQH
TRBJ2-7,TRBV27,ASGQEDWEQY
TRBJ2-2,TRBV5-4,ASSLRLGNTGELF
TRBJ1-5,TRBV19,ASSKRNRERPTQH
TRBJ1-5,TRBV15,ATRGDSNQPQH
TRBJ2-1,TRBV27,ASSLGDRVGEQF